A selection of T cell receptor beta chains follows, all from one sample in a study of cytomegalovirus exposure and HLA in healthy donors. Generated by immunoSEQ multiplex PCR, the TCRdb table keeps only in-frame clones and is missing some. The repertoire has tens of thousands of clones, approximately 87% of them found once; the top ten carry roughly 2.5%. Sequences were obtained from PBMCs. These receptors all come from a boy aged 10-17 years in good health and CMV-seronegative. CDR3s include the opening cysteine and the closing phenylalanine or tryptophan. Fields, in order: V gene, D gene, J gene, clone size, CDR3 DNA, CDR3 protein. D genes are given only for firm matches. Clone sizes are given selectively: once, few, many, or a class where the clone is expanded.

v_gene: TRBV5-6
d_gene: TRBD1
j_gene: TRBJ1-2
abundance: .
CDR3nt: TGTGCCAGCAGCCCGGGACAGGGGGCTAGGGGCTACACCTTC
CDR3aa: CASSPGQGARGYTF

v_gene: TRBV27
d_gene: TRBD1
j_gene: TRBJ1-6
abundance: .
CDR3nt: TGTGCCAGCAGTTTATACCTCAGGGGGCTTTCCTATAATTCACCCCTCCACTTT
CDR3aa: CASSLYLRGLSYNSPLHF

v_gene: TRBV28
d_gene: .
j_gene: TRBJ2-2
abundance: .
CDR3nt: TGTGCCAGCAGCCACGCCCGGGTCCTCACCGGGGAGCTGTTTTTT
CDR3aa: CASSHARVLTGELFF

v_gene: TRBV27
d_gene: TRBD1
j_gene: TRBJ1-6
abundance: once
CDR3nt: TGTGCCAGCAGTTTGATGGACAGGGCCTCCTATAATTCACCCCTCCACTTT
CDR3aa: CASSLMDRASYNSPLHF

v_gene: TRBV6-4
d_gene: .
j_gene: TRBJ2-1
abundance: .
CDR3nt: TGTGCCAGCAGTGAAGGGGCGTTCTACAATGAGCAGTTCTTC
CDR3aa: CASSEGAFYNEQFF

v_gene: TRBV9
d_gene: TRBD1
j_gene: TRBJ1-2
abundance: .
CDR3nt: TGTGCCAGCAGCGTAGTGGCCAGGGGGCGGAGTGGCTACACCTTC
CDR3aa: CASSVVARGRSGYTF

v_gene: TRBV27
d_gene: .
j_gene: TRBJ2-7
abundance: once
CDR3nt: TGTGCCAGCAGTTTATCTGGGGCTGGCGGCTACGAGCAGTACTTC
CDR3aa: CASSLSGAGGYEQYF

v_gene: TRBV18
d_gene: TRBD1
j_gene: TRBJ1-5
abundance: .
CDR3nt: TGTGCCAGCTCACCAGACTTGACAGGGGGCGACCAGCCCCAGCATTTT
CDR3aa: CASSPDLTGGDQPQHF

v_gene: TRBV7-2
d_gene: TRBD2
j_gene: TRBJ2-1
abundance: few
CDR3nt: TGTGCCAGCAGCTTATTGCTAGCGGGGGAGTACAATGAGCAGTTCTTC
CDR3aa: CASSLLLAGEYNEQFF

v_gene: TRBV5-3
d_gene: .
j_gene: TRBJ1-6
abundance: .
CDR3nt: TGTGCCAGAAGCCATACCGGACAGAGCTCCTATAATTCACCCCTCCACTTT
CDR3aa: CARSHTGQSSYNSPLHF

v_gene: TRBV4-1
d_gene: .
j_gene: TRBJ1-1
abundance: few
CDR3nt: TGCGCCAGCAGCCAATCGGCAGGGTCCACTGAAGCTTTCTTT
CDR3aa: CASSQSAGSTEAFF